A single sample gave rise to the 27 T cell receptor beta chains below, sequenced in a study of T cell repertoires in cytomegalovirus infection. TCRdb reanalysed the reads using MiXCR and keeps one entry per CDR3 protein. The table shows more than 140,000 distinct CDR3 sequences, with about 6.5% occurring only once. Sequences were obtained from PBMCs. The receptors come from a human donor in good health (CMV status not recorded). Some clones in this sample may be carry-over from other donors' samples.

The chain uses TRBV19 and TRBJ1-5, with 8 bases identical to TRBD1. The CDR3 totals 13 residues. In germline, CDR1 is LNHDA, CDR2 SQIVND (reference sequence). V shed 7 bases, J shed 6 bases, and the junction held 5 bases outside the gene matches. The CDR3 nucleotides read TGTGCCAGTATGGACAGGGTAGGTCAGCCCCAGCATTTT. Protein product: CASMDRVGQPQHF.

This clonotype was detected many times. The rearrangement joins TRBV7-9 to TRBJ2-1; tentatively, D is TRBD1 or TRBD2 (6 bases each). The V gene lost 5 bases and the J gene lost 7 bases, with 21 bases spanning the gap. Per the germline V gene, CDR1 is SEHNR and CDR2 is FQNEAQ (reference sequence). The CDR3 has 16 amino acids. The CDR3 spells CASSLLGGSSQNEQFF. CDR3 DNA: TGTGCCAGCAGCCTACTGGGGGGCTCCTCTCAGAATGAGCAGTTCTTC.

This clonotype was seen at least ten times. V usage is TRBV7-9 and J usage is TRBJ1-5; D unresolved. The CDR3 is 13 residues long. The germline V gene has CDR1 SEHNR and CDR2 FQNEAQ (reference sequence). V was shortened by 8 bases and J by 6 bases, with 14 bases between the two germline ends. In DNA, the CDR3 is TGTGCCAGCGCTTACGGAGAGGGTCAGCCCCAGCATTTT. It encodes CASAYGEGQPQHF.

This clonotype was seen more than once but under ten times. The chain joins TRBV29-1 to TRBJ1-2, with D possibly matching TRBD1 (5 bases). Germline assignment: CDR1 SQVTM and CDR2 ANQGSEA. Trimming pared 7 bases from V and 2 bases from J, leaving 20 bases between. This CDR3 contains 15 residues. In nucleotides, the CDR3 is TGCAGCGCCCCGGAGGACATGGGAGGGAACTATGGCTACACCTTC. This translates into CSAPEDMGGNYGYTF.

This clonotype was picked up many times. This chain uses TRBV10-3 with TRBJ2-7, with D unresolved. V was shortened by 8 bases and J by 2 bases, with 13 bases between the two germline ends. The CDR3 has 13 residues. CDR1 is ENHRY, CDR2 SYGVKD, per germline. The CDR3 loop reads CAIQFAGAYEQYF. CDR3 bases: TGTGCCATCCAGTTCGCTGGGGCCTACGAGCAGTACTTC.

This clonotype was found many times. V and J are TRBV4-1 and TRBJ1-1; TRBD1 is a possible D gene (6 bases). This CDR3 spans 14 amino acids. Trimming cost V 4 bases and J 8 bases, with 17 bases left between them. Germline V gene sequence: CDR1 MGHRA, CDR2 YSYEKL. The CDR3, as DNA: TGCGCCAGCAGCCTCAGACAGGACTTCCCAGAAGCTTTCTTT. Amino acids: CASSLRQDFPEAFF.

Ten or more counts support this clonotype. The chain carries TRBV6-6 and TRBJ1-4; no reliable D call. This CDR3 is 14 amino acids long. CDR1 and CDR2 (germline): MNHNY, SVGAGI (reference sequence). V lost 0 bases, J lost 4 bases, and 6 bases lay in between. In nucleotides, the CDR3 is TGTGCCAGCAGTTACTCGAGGAGTAATGAAAAACTGTTTTTT. It specifies CASSYSRSNEKLFF.

In its sample, this clonotype was seen many times. This sequence joins TRBV4-1 and TRBJ2-1; 9 positions match TRBD1. Unmatched junction bases numbered 2, after V lost 3 bases and J lost 2 bases. Germline assignment: CDR1 MGHRA and CDR2 YSYEKL. The CDR3 spans 15 residues. The CDR3 nucleotides read TGCGCCAGCAGCCAGGGACAGGGTGCCTACAATGAGCAGTTCTTC. This encodes CASSQGQGAYNEQFF.

This clonotype was counted many times. The CDR3, as DNA: TGTGCCAGCAGTTACTCAGCTAGGGGTAGGACTGAAGCTTTCTTT. Translated: CASSYSARGRTEAFF. The chain uses TRBV6-2 or TRBV6-3 and TRBJ1-1; D might be TRBD1 (5 bases). Trimming took 0 bases from V and 5 from J, leaving 13 bases between them. The CDR3 is 15 residues long. Germline CDR1 reads MNHEY; CDR2 reads SVGEGT.

This clonotype occurred many times. This chain connects TRBV7-6 to TRBJ2-1; D gene uncertain. V dropped 0 bases and J dropped 0 bases, with 9 bases sitting between them. CDR3 length equals 16 residues. In germline, CDR1 is SGHVS, CDR2 FNYEAQ. The CDR3: CASSLARIVSYNEQFF. CDR3 DNA sequence: TGTGCCAGCAGCTTAGCTAGGATAGTCTCCTACAATGAGCAGTTCTTC.

This clonotype appeared many times. This chain connects TRBV6-2 or TRBV6-3 to TRBJ2-5, with 9 bases fitting TRBD1. The CDR3 loop spans 14 amino acids. Germline-derived CDR1 and CDR2 are MNHEY and SVGEGT. After removal of 6 bases from V and 4 bases from J, the junction contained 6 bases not matched to a gene. The CDR3 protein is CASRATGGVETQYF. CDR3 nucleotides: TGTGCCAGCAGAGCGACAGGGGGTGTAGAGACCCAGTACTTC.

Many counts were recorded for this clonotype. This sequence joins TRBV7-2 and TRBJ2-3, with 12 bases aligning to TRBD2. The CDR3 is made up of 21 amino acids. V dropped 1 base and J dropped 0; count of bases not matched to a gene: 14. The germline CDR1 and CDR2 sequences are SGHTA and FQGNSA. CDR3 bases: TGTGCCAGCAGCTTAGGGGTTATGCGGTCTAGCGGGGGGGCTAGCACAGATACGCAGTATTTT. This sequence encodes CASSLGVMRSSGGASTDTQYF.

This clonotype was observed many times. V usage is TRBV19 and J usage is TRBJ2-2, with D maybe TRBD2 (5 bases). This CDR3 has 13 amino acids. The V gene's germline CDR1 is LNHDA and CDR2 SQIVND (reference sequence). V was trimmed by 11 bases and J by 7 bases, leaving 17 bases between them. In DNA, the CDR3 is TGTGCCTCCGGCGCTAGCCGCGTCGGGGAGCTGTTTTTT. Residues: CASGASRVGELFF. Using reference TRBV19 and TRBJ2-2 for the parts outside the CDR3, the full variable domain is DGGITQSPKYLFRKEGQNVTLSCEQNLNHDAMYWYRQDPGQGLRLIYYSQIVNDFQKGDIAEGYSVSREKKESFPLTVTSAQKNPTAFYLCASGASRVGELFFGEGSRLTVL.

This clonotype was found many times. This chain uses TRBV7-2 with TRBJ2-5; 7 bases agree with TRBD2. V lost 1 base to trimming and J lost 4 bases; unmatched junction nucleotides: 6. In germline, CDR1 is SGHTA, CDR2 FQGNSA. This CDR3 has 15 residues. The CDR3: CASSLEAGGIETQYF. The DNA for the CDR3 is TGTGCCAGCAGCTTAGAGGCCGGGGGGATAGAGACCCAGTACTTC.

CDR3 protein: CAHLALTQYF. The CDR3 DNA reads TGTGCCCACCTAGCCCTTACGCAGTATTTT. The J gene is TRBJ2-3, the V gene TRBV5-5; tentatively, D is TRBD2 (5 bases). Germline CDR1 reads SGHKS; CDR2 reads YYEKEE (reference sequence). V lost 10 bases, J lost 8 bases, and 11 bases lay in between. The CDR3 is 10 residues long.

The sample holds many counts of this clonotype. This chain joins TRBV7-2 and TRBJ2-3, with 13 bases matching TRBD2. Germline values: CDR1 SGHTA, CDR2 FQGNSA. The CDR3 is 19 amino acids. V lost 3 bases to trimming and J lost 4 bases; unmatched junction nucleotides: 13. DNA for the CDR3: TGTGCCAGCAGCTTTTTCCCGACTAGCGGGGGGTCTCGGGCAGATACGCAGTATTTT. Encoded protein: CASSFFPTSGGSRADTQYF.

This clonotype has at least ten counts. The rearrangement joins TRBV7-4 to TRBJ2-7; D gene ambiguous. CDR3 length: 11 amino acids. Trimming removed 4 bases from V and 6 bases from J, with 7 bases in between. Germline CDR1 reads SGHVT; CDR2 reads SQSDAQ. The CDR3 nucleotides read TGTGCCAGCAGCTCCCAGGCCGAGCAGTACTTC. The encoded protein is CASSSQAEQYF.

This clonotype appeared many times. The V and J genes are TRBV27 and TRBJ2-1; D remains ambiguous. Looked up from germline, CDR1 is MNHEY and CDR2 is SMNVEV (reference sequence). V was trimmed by 6 bases and J by 5 bases, leaving 5 bases between them. The CDR3 contains 11 residues. For the CDR3, the DNA is TGTGCCAGCAGGTTCAACAATGAGCAGTTCTTC. Its translation: CASRFNNEQFF.

This clonotype was detected many times. V usage is TRBV7-3 and J usage is TRBJ2-7, with 8 bases aligning to TRBD1. CDR1 is SGHTA and CDR2 is FQGTGA in the germline V gene. The CDR3 extends over 18 amino acids. The J segment lost 2 bases and the V segment lost 4 bases, leaving 16 bases of the junction unmatched. This chain's CDR3 is CASSSPRRDRGPPYEQYF. CDR3 in DNA: TGTGCCAGCAGCTCCCCGCGACGTGACAGGGGACCCCCCTACGAGCAGTACTTC.

This clonotype has ten or more counts. CDR3 protein: CASSRDRTHEQFF. CDR3 DNA: TGTGCCAGCAGTAGGGACAGGACCCATGAGCAGTTCTTC. J is TRBJ2-1 and V is TRBV6-2 or TRBV6-3, with 8 positions matching TRBD1. The CDR3 length is 13 residues. With V trimmed by 5 bases and J by 8 bases, 5 bases remained unmatched. Germline loops: CDR1 MNHEY, CDR2 SVGEGT.

This clonotype was seen at least ten times. V gene TRBV10-3 combines with J gene TRBJ2-7; 7 bases are a match to TRBD1. Trimming took 4 bases from V and 3 from J; bases not matched to a gene: 9. The CDR3 consists of 15 residues. Germline V gene lookup returns CDR1 ENHRY and CDR2 SYGVKD. CDR3 in DNA: TGTGCCATCAGTGTCGCCGGGACAGCCTACTACGAGCAGTACTTC. Amino acids: CAISVAGTAYYEQYF.

In this sample, this clonotype turned up many times. The chain joins TRBV7-2 to TRBJ1-3, with D unresolved. With 3 bases removed from V and 0 bases from J, the gap between germline ends came to 18 bases. This CDR3 has 18 amino acids. Germline V CDR1 and CDR2: SGHTA, FQGNSA. This CDR3 reads CASSFSLRAGYSGNTIYF. The CDR3 region has the DNA TGTGCCAGCAGCTTCAGTTTGAGAGCGGGGTACTCTGGAAACACCATATATTTT.

V usage is TRBV6-1 and J usage is TRBJ2-3, with D possibly being TRBD2 (7 bases). CDR3 length equals 15 residues. Germline V lookup: CDR1 MNHNS, CDR2 SASEGT. Trimming took off 7 bases at V and 4 bases at J, with 18 bases between the two ends. In nucleotides, the CDR3 is TGTGCCAGCACTATTGGGGGGGGGCCAGCAGATACGCAGTATTTT. Translating gives CASTIGGGPADTQYF.

The V call is TRBV18, the J call TRBJ1-1, with D hard to call. Germline V lookup: CDR1 KGHSH, CDR2 LQKENI. The V end was cut by 1 base, the J end by 6 bases, with 15 bases between. CDR3 length: 15 amino acids. The CDR3 loop reads CASSPRGGTTAEAFF. The CDR3 bases are TGTGCCAGCTCACCACGCGGTGGAACTACGGCTGAAGCTTTCTTT.

This clonotype was recorded at least ten times. The V gene is TRBV7-8, the J gene TRBJ2-2; 9 nucleotides line up with TRBD1. Germline values: CDR1 SGHVS, CDR2 FQNEAQ. This CDR3 region has 15 residues. V trimming: 5 bases; J trimming: 7 bases; junction bases outside the gene matches: 8. CDR3 protein: CASSRQGGVGGELFF. CDR3 in DNA: TGTGCCAGCAGCCGACAGGGGGGCGTGGGCGGGGAGCTGTTTTTT.

This clonotype was seen a few times. This sequence joins TRBV9 and TRBJ1-5; D unclear. This CDR3 is built from 14 residues. Germline CDR1 is SGDLS and CDR2 is YYNGEE. With 4 bases removed from V and 3 bases from J, the gap between germline ends came to 11 bases. The CDR3 protein is CASSPSSINQPQHF. CDR3 coding DNA: TGTGCCAGCAGCCCAAGCTCAATCAATCAGCCCCAGCATTTT.

This clonotype has a handful of counts. The chain links TRBV19 to TRBJ2-7; no firm D call. CDR3 length equals 14 residues. Germline-derived CDR1 and CDR2 are LNHDA and SQIVND (reference sequence). The V gene lost 5 bases and the J gene lost 2 bases, with 13 bases spanning the gap. The CDR3 is CASSLQADAYEQYF. As DNA, the CDR3 is TGTGCCAGTAGTTTGCAGGCAGACGCCTACGAGCAGTACTTC.